This T cell receptor (beta chain) came from a study of CD8 T cells in Susac syndrome. It was with random hexamers that 0.5 to 1 ug RNA was reverse transcribed. TCRdb analysed the immunoSEQ multiplex PCR reads with MiXCR anew, one entry per CDR3 protein. The sample has about 100,000 distinct CDR3 sequences, 95% seen once; the top ten hold more than 0.3%. V lost 5 bases to trimming and J lost 4 bases, with 11 bases between them. Germline loops: CDR1 MNHEY, CDR2 SMNVEV (reference sequence). The CDR3 totals 13 residues. The sequenced sample consisted of CD8+ T cells from PBMCs. The TCR originated in a human donor with Susac syndrome. The chain employs TRBV27 and TRBJ2-5, with D tentatively TRBD2 (5 bases). CDR3 sequence: CASSPSGGETQYF. Here the CDR3 DNA reads TGTGCCAGCAGTCCCAGCGGCGGAGAGACCCAGTACTTC.